This T cell receptor beta chain was found in a study of cytomegalovirus exposure and HLA in healthy donors. PCR employed 60 Vbeta and 13 Jbeta primers. The data were produced by immunoSEQ multiplex PCR, yet TCRdb's version contains in-frame clones alone and is incomplete. The table shows 150,000 to 200,000 clones, with roughly 86% occurring only once. CDR3 length: 13 residues. Per the germline V gene, CDR1 is SEHNR and CDR2 is FQNEAQ (reference sequence). Only one count was recorded for this clone. Its antigen is not identified. At one end, the junction sequence differs from germline, possibly due to a read error. The study, taken as a whole, reports: Later analysis revealed greater clonal expansion in HLA-associated TCR beta chains than in equally common others. Available immune exposure information was restricted to CMV serostatus only. Later work associated fewer than 20,000 TCR beta sequences with HLA alleles at 0.05 false discovery rate.

The chain carries TRBV7-9 and TRBJ2-7; D not resolved. Specimen: PBMCs. The sequence derives from a woman in her late teens or twenties in good health and CMV-seronegative. CDR3: CSSSPSPHYEQYF. In DNA, the CDR3 is TGTTCCAGCAGCCCGTCACCACACTACGAGCAGTACTTC.